These 11 T cell receptor beta chains share one sample of origin, sequenced in a study of blood T cells in healthy people across ages. The use of a sample-barcoded 5' primer and a J-beta primer mix characterized a second PCR of 7 to 11 cycles. TCRdb used MiXCR to reprocess the 5' RACE reads, holding one entry per CDR3 protein. The sample carries about 900,000 distinct CDR3 sequences, 62% recorded once. The specimen sequenced was blood. The receptors originated from a man under 40 in good health.

J is TRBJ1-4 and V is TRBV7-2, with D possibly matching TRBD1 (5 bases). Deletions cut 6 bases from V and 4 bases from J, with 12 bases between. The CDR3 length is 14 residues. The V gene's germline CDR1 is SGHTA and CDR2 FQGNSA. Here the CDR3 reads CASRVRVDNEKLFF. CDR3 nucleotides: TGTGCCAGCAGAGTCAGGGTTGATAATGAAAAACTGTTTTTT. Full variable domain (outside the CDR3, taken from reference TRBV7-2 and TRBJ1-4): GAGVSQSPSNKVTEKGKDVELRCDPISGHTALYWYRQSLGQGLEFLIYFQGNSAPDKSGLPSDRFSAERTGGSVSTLTIQRTQQEDSAVYLCASRVRVDNEKLFFGSGTQLSVL.

Only a few counts were recorded for this clonotype. The chain joins TRBV6-6 to TRBJ1-5; tentative D call: TRBD1 (6 bases). There are 11 residues in the CDR3. The V gene lost 6 bases and the J gene lost 11 bases, with 11 bases spanning the gap. CDR1 is MNHNY and CDR2 is SVGAGI in the germline V gene (reference sequence). CDR3 sequence: CASSPAGAQHF. CDR3 nucleotide sequence: TGTGCCAGCAGCCCCGCAGGGGCCCAGCATTTT.

The chain uses TRBV9 and TRBJ2-7; possibly TRBD2 for D (6 bases). The CDR3 is 15 residues long. V was pared by 3 bases and J by 2 bases, with 15 bases between. Germline V gene sequence: CDR1 SGDLS, CDR2 YYNGEE. CDR3 in amino acids: CASSAGVGGTYEQYF. The CDR3 nucleotides are TGTGCCAGCAGCGCGGGGGTCGGGGGAACCTACGAGCAGTACTTC. The full variable domain, completed using reference TRBV9 and TRBJ2-7, is DSGVTQTPKHLITATGQRVTLRCSPRSGDLSVYWYQQSLDQGLQFLIQYYNGEERAKGNILERFSAQQFPDLHSELNLSSLELGDSALYFCASSAGVGGTYEQYFGPGTRLTVT.

The V call is TRBV3-1, the J call TRBJ1-5, with D tentatively TRBD1 (5 bases). Germline V gene sequence: CDR1 LGHDT, CDR2 YNNKEL (reference sequence). The CDR3 is 16 amino acids. V lost 1 base and J 5 bases, leaving 15 bases between the germline ends. The CDR3 loop is CASSQGATGGHQPQHF. The CDR3 DNA sequence: TGTGCCAGCAGCCAAGGGGCCACGGGGGGACATCAGCCCCAGCATTTT.

V and J are TRBV7-2 and TRBJ2-3; TRBD2 matches at 11 bases. This CDR3 contains 16 residues. Per germline, CDR1 SGHTA and CDR2 FQGNSA. V lost 6 bases, J lost 4 bases, and 9 bases stayed unmatched. CDR3 sequence (DNA): TGTGCCAGCAGTCGCCTTAGCGGGGGGGTTCCAGATACGCAGTATTTT. Its protein is CASSRLSGGVPDTQYF.

The rearrangement uses TRBV4-2 and TRBJ2-3; a weak D match, TRBD2 (5 bases). There are 16 residues in the CDR3. CDR1 and CDR2 (germline): LGHNA, YNFKEQ. The germline V and J ends were trimmed by 3 bases and 2 bases, with 15 bases remaining between them. CDR3: CASSQSSWGDTDTQYF. CDR3 DNA sequence: TGTGCCAGCAGCCAGAGTAGTTGGGGAGACACAGATACGCAGTATTTT.

The V and J genes are TRBV20-1 and TRBJ2-3; D gene unclear. V gave up 2 bases and J gave up 5 bases, with 14 bases separating them. Looked up from germline, CDR1 is DFQATT and CDR2 is SNEGSKA (reference sequence). This CDR3 comprises 14 residues. CDR3 region: CSARTEEELDTQYF. Here the CDR3 DNA reads TGCAGTGCTAGAACAGAGGAAGAACTAGATACGCAGTATTTT.

As for this clonotype: A read error may account for a junction end that differs from germline. This chain connects TRBV15 to TRBJ2-1, with TRBD1 matching over 8 bases. The CDR3 runs 15 residues. Germline V gene sequence: CDR1 LNHNV, CDR2 YYDKDF (reference sequence). CDR3 nucleotide sequence: TGTGCCACCAGCAGATCAGGGGGCGCTCTCAATGGGCAGTTCTTC. It specifies CATSRSGGALNGQFF.

The genes are TRBV20-1 and TRBJ1-2; a possible D gene is TRBD1 (5 bases). The CDR3 has 14 residues. The V end lost 5 bases, the J end lost 2 bases, and 15 bases lay between the germline ends. Germline V gives CDR1 DFQATT, CDR2 SNEGSKA (reference sequence). In DNA form, the CDR3 reads TGCAGTGCTTCCGCCGGGACGGGGAACTATGGCTACACCTTC. It specifies CSASAGTGNYGYTF.

The chain links TRBV12-3 or TRBV12-4 to TRBJ2-5; D gene unclear. The CDR3 has 14 residues. Trimming cost V 7 bases and J 2 bases, with 14 bases left between them. The CDR3 loop reads CASTLSQTQETQYF. DNA for the CDR3: TGTGCCAGCACCTTGAGCCAGACACAAGAGACCCAGTACTTC.

The chain couples TRBV30 to TRBJ2-1; possibly TRBD1 for D (6 bases). The CDR3 has 14 residues. Trimming removed 2 bases from V and 2 bases from J, with 10 bases in between. Germline loops: CDR1 GTSNPN, CDR2 SVGIG (reference sequence). DNA of the CDR3: TGTGCCTGGAGTAAGGGGGTCCCCTACAATGAGCAGTTCTTC. Translated, it gives CAWSKGVPYNEQFF.